This is a list of T cell receptor beta chains from one sample in a study of response to subunit inactivated influenza vaccine. Using its own MiXCR run on the RT-PCR reads, TCRdb lists one record per CDR3 protein. The table has approximately 500,000 distinct CDR3 sequences, roughly 25% seen once. This same sample was also part of a study on T cells expressing NK-cell markers.

The material sequenced was CD4+ T cells sorted from PBMCs, taken 11 to 12 days after vaccination. The origin of the receptors is a middle-aged man who received an inactivated influenza vaccine. CDR3s include the opening cysteine and the closing phenylalanine or tryptophan. A D gene is named only where the DNA matches it firmly. Clone size is stated in some rows and not others, as once, few, many or a class when expanded.

d_gene	v_gene	abundance	j_gene	len	CDR3aa	CDR3nt
NA	TRBV24-1	NA	TRBJ2-1	13	CATSDSLLNEQFF	TGTGCCACCAGTGATTCCCTTTTAAATGAGCAGTTCTTC
NA	TRBV5-1	few	TRBJ2-1	15	CASSLAAGQYNEQFF	TGCGCCAGCAGCTTGGCCGCCGGACAGTACAATGAGCAGTTCTTC
NA	TRBV29-1	few	TRBJ2-5	15	CSVEDWEHAQETQYF	TGCAGCGTTGAAGATTGGGAACACGCCCAAGAGACCCAGTACTTC
TRBD1	TRBV5-6	NA	TRBJ2-7	15	CASSLVGQGDYEQYF	TGTGCCAGCAGCTTGGTCGGACAGGGGGACTACGAGCAGTACTTC
TRBD2	TRBV18	NA	TRBJ2-7	17	CASSPPRGSGGADEQYF	TGTGCCAGCTCACCCCCCCGGGGGAGCGGGGGGGCGGACGAGCAGTACTTC
NA	TRBV7-9	few	TRBJ2-7	14	CASSLALGPHEQYF	TGTGCCAGCAGCTTAGCGCTGGGCCCCCACGAGCAGTACTTC
NA	TRBV18	NA	TRBJ1-5	15	CASSPTRVGNQPQHF	TGTGCCAGCTCACCCACCCGGGTGGGCAATCAGCCCCAGCATTTT
TRBD2	TRBV7-2	NA	TRBJ2-1	15	CASSPTPGGYNEQFF	TGTGCCAGCAGCCCAACACCCGGGGGGTACAATGAGCAGTTCTTC
NA	TRBV10-3	NA	TRBJ2-1	13	CAISTGFVNEQFF	TGTGCCATCAGTACAGGGTTTGTAAATGAGCAGTTCTTC
NA	TRBV6-5	few	TRBJ2-7	14	CASSYRGPSYEQYF	TGTGCCAGCAGTTACCGGGGGCCCTCCTACGAGCAGTACTTC
NA	TRBV7-3	many	TRBJ2-4	13	CASSLDFKNIQYF	TGTGCCAGCAGCCTCGACTTTAAAAACATTCAGTACTTC
TRBD2	TRBV20-1	NA	TRBJ2-7	12	CSASASGYEQYF	TGCAGTGCTAGCGCTAGCGGTTACGAGCAGTACTTC
NA	TRBV7-2	NA	TRBJ2-1	13	CASSLAVLSEQFF	TGTGCCAGCAGCTTAGCCGTACTGAGTGAGCAGTTCTTC
TRBD2	TRBV10-3	many	TRBJ2-5	15	CAISDGGGFQETQYF	TGTGCCATCAGTGACGGCGGGGGGTTCCAAGAGACCCAGTACTTC
NA	TRBV3-1	NA	TRBJ1-4	16	CASSQDSTLIFAKLFF	TGTGCCAGCAGCCAAGATTCGACGCTTATTTTTGCAAAACTGTTTTTT
NA	TRBV7-2	NA	TRBJ1-6	15	CASSLQGATNSPLHF	TGTGCCAGCAGCTTACAAGGGGCTACGAATTCACCCCTCCACTTT
TRBD1	TRBV5-5	few	TRBJ1-2	14	CASSLAGQGMGYTF	TGTGCCAGCAGCTTGGCGGGACAGGGTATGGGCTACACCTTC
NA	TRBV2	few	TRBJ1-6	15	CASSEALRSNSPLHF	TGTGCCAGCAGTGAAGCGCTTCGGAGTAATTCACCCCTCCACTTT
NA	TRBV5-1	many	TRBJ2-7	13	CASSLRTGSEQYF	TGCGCCAGCAGCCTACGGACTGGCTCCGAGCAGTACTTC
NA	TRBV6-2/TRBV6-3	few	TRBJ1-2	14	CASSPPDRNYGYTF	TGTGCCAGCAGTCCGCCGGACAGAAACTATGGCTACACCTTC
NA	TRBV27	NA	TRBJ1-5	14	CASSFQRGNQPQHF	TGTGCCAGCAGTTTCCAACGAGGTAATCAGCCCCAGCATTTT
TRBD2	TRBV19	NA	TRBJ2-1	16	CASMGGGPPPYNEQFF	TGTGCCAGTATGGGCGGGGGGCCACCCCCATACAATGAGCAGTTCTTC
TRBD2	TRBV4-2	NA	TRBJ2-7	17	CASSQEAGTSGSNEQYF	TGTGCCAGCAGCCAAGAGGCCGGGACTAGCGGGAGTAACGAGCAGTACTTC
TRBD2	TRBV12-3/TRBV12-4	few	TRBJ2-1	17	CASSTGLAGVSYNEQFF	TGTGCCAGCAGCACGGGACTAGCGGGAGTCTCCTACAATGAGCAGTTCTTC
TRBD1	TRBV28	NA	TRBJ1-4	15	CASSHAGQGKEKLFF	TGTGCCAGCAGTCATGCGGGACAGGGAAAAGAAAAACTGTTTTTT
NA	TRBV5-1	NA	TRBJ1-1	15	CASSWDGNLGPEAFF	TGCGCCAGCAGTTGGGACGGGAACCTTGGGCCTGAAGCTTTCTTT